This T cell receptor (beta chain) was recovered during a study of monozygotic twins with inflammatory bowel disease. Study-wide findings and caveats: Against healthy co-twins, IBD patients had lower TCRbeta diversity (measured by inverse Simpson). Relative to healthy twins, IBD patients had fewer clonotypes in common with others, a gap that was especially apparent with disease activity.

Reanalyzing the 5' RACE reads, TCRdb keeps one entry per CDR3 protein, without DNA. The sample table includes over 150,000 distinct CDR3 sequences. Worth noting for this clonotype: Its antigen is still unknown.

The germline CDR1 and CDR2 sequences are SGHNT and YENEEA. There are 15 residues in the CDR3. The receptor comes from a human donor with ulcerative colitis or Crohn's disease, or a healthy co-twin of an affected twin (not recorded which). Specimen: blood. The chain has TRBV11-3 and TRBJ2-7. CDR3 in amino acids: CASSLDQAGSYEQYF. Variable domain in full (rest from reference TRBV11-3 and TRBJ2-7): EAGVVQSPRYKIIEKKQPVAFWCNPISGHNTLYWYLQNLGQGPELLIRYENEEAVDDSQLPKDRFSAERLKGVDSTLKIQPAELGDSAVYLCASSLDQAGSYEQYFGPGTRLTVT.